This TCR beta chain is from a study of identical twins. With template switching, a universal primer site was added, and the cDNA carried unique molecular identifiers. One entry per CDR3 protein, called by TCRdb with MiXCR from the 5' RACE reads. The data contain 650,000 to 750,000 distinct CDR3 sequences, 21% of them singletons. This CDR3 contains 16 residues. The V gene end was trimmed by 5 bases and the J gene end by 5 bases; junction bases not matched to a gene: 9. Germline lookup yields CDR1 MNHEY and CDR2 SVGAGI. These data were also filed under a second study, of T cells expressing NK-cell markers. This second study says: Sorted CD3+CD56+NKG2C+, CD3+CD56+NKG2C- and CD3+CD56-NKG2C+ T-cell subsets were beta-chain profiled. Sequencing covered eight donors, seven HCMV-seropositive and one seronegative. More than 5 donors carried dominant NKG2C+ clonotypes that made up roughly 1.0-7.5% of their CD8+ T cells.

Sample: PBMCs. The sequence derives from a woman aged 18-35 years in good health. The rearrangement joins TRBV6-5 to TRBJ1-2, with TRBD1 matching over 12 bases. The CDR3 DNA reads TGTGCCAGCAGTAACCCAGGGACAGGGGGCTCTTATGGCTACACCTTC. Protein product: CASSNPGTGGSYGYTF.